This T cell receptor (beta chain) was documented in a study of T cells in Graves' hyperthyroidism and ophthalmopathy. Study-wide points: Expanded thyroid clonotypes (above 0.001) were mostly also found in blood. Progression to ophthalmopathy was predicted a median of roughly seven months early.

Patients counted as stable if ophthalmopathy did not develop within 18 months. In germline, CDR1 is DFQATT, CDR2 SNEGSKA (reference sequence). The ends lost 5 bases at V and 1 base at J; junction bases unmatched: 7. The CDR3 runs 15 residues. The TCR beta CDR3 regions underwent amplification using RNA transcripts as the source. With the HTBI primer set, the TCR CDR3 went through a first round of RT-PCR. TCRdb re-called the multiplex PCR reads through MiXCR, storing one row per CDR3 protein. The sample has 400,000 to 500,000 distinct CDR3 sequences; roughly an eighth are singletons. For this clonotype: Its antigen is undetermined.

Specimen: blood. This TCR derives from a woman between 18 and 29 years old with Graves' hyperthyroidism. The V call is TRBV20-1, the J call TRBJ2-3, with 9 positions matching TRBD2. This CDR3 reads CSAPGTSLGTDTQYF. The CDR3 nucleotides read TGCAGTGCTCCCGGGACTAGCCTAGGCACAGATACGCAGTATTTT.